This T cell receptor (beta chain) originates from a study of blood T cell repertoires in COVID-19 (dated by TCRdb to the early 2020s). Context from the whole study: The collaborator samples originated in the United States, Italy and Spain and spanned the acute and convalescent phases of COVID-19. The prospective study material was composed of cDNA or gDNA derived from T cells, B-cell-depleted T cells, or PBMCs. Deeply sampled blood TCRbeta repertoires from subjects exposed to, actively infected with, or recovered from COVID-19 were included in the dataset. The repertoires were made available in a free public database intended to serve as a resource for research on the immune response to SARS-CoV-2. Samples were obtained from the ongoing ImmuneRACE study (first 160 participants) and from roughly 1,300 subjects provided by 6 global collaborators. Sample metadata almost always included a de-identified subject ID, COVID-19 status, age in years and sex. Where available, HLA class I and class II types were taken from metadata supplied by the sample provider and were not determined by assay-based typing.

TCRbeta CDR3 regions were amplified from genomic DNA by means of the immunoSEQ Assay, a bias-controlled multiplex PCR. Per the original workflow: The number of nucleated cells in each sample was estimated from the amplification of reference gene primers within the assay. Sequence reads were collapsed and filtered to measure the absolute abundance of every unique TCRbeta CDR3 rearrangement. For each sample, productive Simpson clonality was calculated as the square root of Simpson's diversity index across productive rearrangements. Drawn from immuneACCESS, this table holds only the in-frame rearrangements with V and J called that TCRdb kept. Clones are partly lost; checked studies trace under half to an unresolved V gene and leave the rest unexplained. V and J calls plus clone size are reproduced from that table; the DNA served to infer D and trimming. This sample is represented by hundreds of thousands of clones; about nine tenths of them were singletons. 1.5% to 2% of the sample comes from the top ten.

For this clone: Its target antigen remains unknown. There are no base qualities to consult, and no much larger clone falls within one base.

The investigation overall reported the following: The amount of clinical and demographic metadata varied by source and participant and was provided uncurated.

Deletion took 4 bases off V and 4 bases off J, with a span of 11 bases between the germline ends. From the cysteine up to the valine, the CDR3 has a length of 13 residues. The kept DNA is CDR3 alone, 39 bases in frame from the first base. One collaborating source in Seattle enrolled patients during active infection and followed them longitudinally through the course of disease. Whole blood was collected in K2EDTA tubes by collaborating institutions according to the institutions' own protocols. For TCRbeta analysis, collaborators shipped samples in one of three forms: frozen whole blood, isolated PBMCs, or DNA extracted from either of those sample types.

The TCR originated in a woman aged 25 to 39 with COVID-19, enrolled during active disease. The sample consisted of peripheral blood. The receptor chain draws on TRBV23-1 and TRBJ2-7, with TRBD1 perhaps the D gene, on 5 matching bases. TRBV23-1 is reported as an ORF; its role is uncertain. The nucleotides are TGCGCCAGCAGTCCTAGACAGTTTTACGAGCAGTACGTC. The resulting protein is CASSPRQFYEQYV.